The clone carrying this T cell receptor (beta chain) has just one count. Its antigen is undetermined. This library used roughly 370 ng RNA and molecular barcoded adaptors spanning alpha/delta and beta/gamma chains. MiXCR, run by TCRdb on the reads, gives a single entry per CDR3 protein. The data show some 62,000 distinct CDR3 sequences, over 11% seen once. This entry is derived from a study of read filtering for tumor transcriptome and immune sequencing. Overall study: Revised staging placed fewer than ten patients in R-ISS I, 15 to 20 in II, 6 or 7 in III. Findings of the study overall: Even smaller IR-seq throughput identified most shared clonotypes.

Looked up from germline, CDR1 is SEHNR and CDR2 is FQNEAQ (reference sequence). V dropped 2 bases and J dropped 4 bases, with 9 bases sitting between them. The CDR3 runs to 13 residues. The rearrangement uses TRBV7-9 and TRBJ2-7; D unclear. This receptor was obtained from a donor aged 40 or over with multiple myeloma. Sample: a population of CD138-negative cells sorted from bone marrow. The CDR3 here is CASSLSVQYEQYF. CDR3 DNA sequence: TGTGCCAGCAGCTTATCGGTGCAGTACGAGCAGTACTTC.